This T cell receptor beta chain was sequenced during a study of T cell repertoires in cytomegalovirus infection. As for the study in general: Matching HLA type and CMV infection were both indicated by public TCR beta signatures.

The CDR3 totals 15 residues. The germline CDR1 and CDR2 sequences are SGHAT and FQNNGV. The V gene lost 2 bases and the J gene lost 4 bases, with 14 bases spanning the gap. TCRdb processed the reads anew with MiXCR; each CDR3 protein has one entry. The sample yields 250,000 to 400,000 distinct CDR3 sequences, more than 20% seen once. This clonotype came up a few times. Its specificity is unknown. The chain is built from TRBV11-2 and TRBJ1-2; D might be TRBD1 (5 bases). Sequenced here: cultured PBMCs, sampled from culture after CMV antigen stimulation. The clonotype comes from a human donor in good health (CMV status not recorded). Some clones in this sample may be carry-over from other donors' samples. CDR3 sequence reads: CASSLRFLGGYGYTF. CDR3 nucleotides: TGTGCCAGCAGCTTACGGTTTCTGGGGGGCTATGGCTACACCTTC.